These 12 T cell receptor beta chains were all obtained from the same sample, sequenced in a study of cytomegalovirus exposure and HLA in healthy donors. Libraries were prepared by immunoSEQ multiplex PCR; TCRdb keeps only in-frame clonotypes and omits some of them. The table has some 140,000 clones, 84% seen once. The sample consisted of PBMCs. These receptors were obtained from a woman in her 30s in good health and CMV-seronegative.

This clone was seen a few times. The genes are TRBV14 and TRBJ1-2; TRBD1 matches at 8 bases. Germline V lookup: CDR1 SGHDN, CDR2 FVKESK. V gave up 4 bases and J gave up 4 bases; unmatched junction bases: 14. The length of the CDR3 is 17 residues. This chain's CDR3 is CASSPLLDRGLGYGYTF. The CDR3 DNA follows: TGTGCCAGCAGCCCATTACTCGACAGGGGCCTTGGCTATGGCTACACCTTC.

The chain uses TRBV18 and TRBJ1-1; perhaps TRBD1 as D (6 bases). This CDR3 spans 15 amino acids. V lost 3 bases and J lost 5, with 16 bases in between. Germline V gene data show CDR1 as KGHSH and CDR2 as LQKENI. CDR3 sequence reads: CASSPITGWFTEAFF. CDR3 coding DNA: TGTGCCAGCTCACCGATTACAGGGTGGTTTACTGAAGCTTTCTTT.

The rearrangement joins TRBV5-5 to TRBJ1-1, with a weak D call TRBD1 (6 bases). Per germline, CDR1 SGHKS and CDR2 YYEKEE (reference sequence). With 4 bases removed from V and 4 bases from J, the gap between germline ends came to 17 bases. The CDR3 is made up of 15 amino acids. The CDR3 nucleotides read TGTGCCAGCAGCGCGCCGGGACATCTAAGCACTGAAGCTTTCTTT. It encodes CASSAPGHLSTEAFF.

The CDR3 loop reads CASSLSLAKNIQYF. CDR3 in DNA: TGTGCCAGCAGCTTATCTTTAGCCAAAAACATTCAGTACTTC. V gene TRBV7-9 combines with J gene TRBJ2-4; D not certain. With 2 bases removed from V and 0 bases from J, the gap between germline ends came to 5 bases. Germline CDR1 and CDR2: SEHNR and FQNEAQ (reference sequence). The CDR3 totals 14 residues.

The chain combines TRBV2 with TRBJ2-7; 8 nucleotides line up with TRBD1. The V gene end was trimmed by 8 bases and the J gene end by 0 bases; junction bases not matched to a gene: 12. There are 16 residues in the CDR3. Per the germline V gene, CDR1 is SNHLY and CDR2 is FYNNEI. CDR3 sequence: CASGKAGQVSSYEQYF. Here the CDR3 DNA reads TGTGCCAGCGGAAAGGCGGGACAGGTGTCCTCCTACGAGCAGTACTTC.

This clone was detected once. The V and J genes are TRBV6-1 and TRBJ1-1; TRBD1 is a possible D gene (5 bases). CDR1 and CDR2 from the germline V gene are MNHNS and SASEGT. The CDR3 contains 15 residues. V was pared by 6 bases and J by 0 bases, with 14 bases between. CDR3 in DNA: TGTGCCAGCAGCGATTGGAACAGGTTGAACACTGAAGCTTTCTTT. This translates into CASSDWNRLNTEAFF.

This chain uses TRBV28 with TRBJ1-2; perhaps TRBD1 as D (6 bases). The ends were cut back, 7 bases at V and 2 bases at J, with 14 bases in the middle. Germline lookup yields CDR1 MDHEN and CDR2 SYDVKM. The CDR3 is 14 amino acids. Here the CDR3 reads CASNEIQGNYGYTF. In DNA, the CDR3 is TGTGCCAGCAACGAAATCCAGGGGAACTATGGCTACACCTTC.

V gene TRBV5-6 combines with J gene TRBJ1-2; the match to TRBD1 covers 8 bases. There are 15 residues in the CDR3. V trimming: 4 bases; J trimming: 4 bases; junction bases outside the gene matches: 9. Germline loops: CDR1 SGHDT, CDR2 YYEEEE. The CDR3 DNA reads as TGTGCCAGCAGCGCCACGGACAGGGTTCGCTATGGCTACACCTTC. Its translation: CASSATDRVRYGYTF.

In nucleotides, the CDR3 is TGCGCCAGCAGCAAGACAGGGTCTAATTCACCCCTCCACTTT. Protein product: CASSKTGSNSPLHF. The V call is TRBV5-1, the J call TRBJ1-6; 7 nucleotides match TRBD1. V lost 4 bases to trimming and J lost 6 bases; unmatched junction nucleotides: 4. CDR3 length: 14 amino acids. Germline V CDR1 and CDR2: SGHRS, YFSETQ.

The chain carries TRBV7-3 and TRBJ2-3; no definite D call. This CDR3 contains 16 residues. V lost 4 bases and J 0 bases, leaving 14 bases between the germline ends. Germline V gene sequence: CDR1 SGHTA, CDR2 FQGTGA. CDR3 coding DNA: TGTGCCAGCAGCTCGGATTTCGCGGCTAGCACAGATACGCAGTATTTT. Its protein is CASSSDFAASTDTQYF.

The genes are TRBV2 and TRBJ2-2, with 8 nucleotides matching TRBD2. In germline, CDR1 is SNHLY, CDR2 FYNNEI. The J segment lost 6 bases and the V segment lost 2 bases, leaving 5 bases of the junction unmatched. The CDR3 has 15 residues. The CDR3 DNA follows: TGTGCCAGCAGTGAAATCGTCGGGGGGGCCGGGGAGCTGTTTTTT. This translates into CASSEIVGGAGELFF.

The chain uses TRBV5-1 and TRBJ1-2; D is unclear. The CDR3 has 12 amino acids. The V end was cut by 0 bases, the J end by 4 bases, with 4 bases between. Germline CDR1 and CDR2: SGHRS and YFSETQ. This CDR3 is CASSLDGYGYTF. DNA of the CDR3: TGCGCCAGCAGCTTGGACGGCTATGGCTACACCTTC.